These T cell receptor beta chains were read from a single sample in a study of T cell responses to AZD1222 COVID-19 vaccine. The repertoire was sequenced with immunoSEQ multiplex PCR; TCRdb's copy has only in-frame clones and lacks some. The sample records more than 100,000 clones, about 93% being singletons. Material: peripheral blood, obtained 28 days after the second AZD1222 dose. The receptors originated from an adult who received the AZD1222 COVID-19 vaccine. Each CDR3 is given with its conserved first and last residue. D genes are given only for firm matches. Rows give clone size only sometimes, using once, few, many, or a class for an expanded clone.

.	TRBV14	TRBJ2-1	16	.	CASSPSGRGKYNEQFF	TGTGCCAGCAGCCCTTCAGGACGCGGGAAGTACAATGAGCAGTTCTTC
.	TRBV9	TRBJ1-5	15	.	CASSRGQNSNQPQHF	TGTGCCAGCAGCCGCGGACAGAATAGCAATCAGCCCCAGCATTTT
.	TRBV19	TRBJ1-1	12	.	CASSGSGAEAFF	TGTGCCAGTAGTGGATCGGGGGCTGAAGCTTTCTTT
.	TRBV6-1	TRBJ2-3	17	TRBD1	CASSASPGGSLTDTQYF	TGTGCCAGCAGTGCTTCGCCAGGGGGATCCCTCACAGATACGCAGTATTTT
.	TRBV15	TRBJ1-5	17	.	CATSRVGGVGSNQPQHF	TGTGCCACCAGCAGAGTCGGGGGTGTGGGGAGCAATCAGCCCCAGCATTTT
.	TRBV9	TRBJ1-1	15	.	CASSVEGFRNTEAFF	TGTGCCAGCAGCGTAGAGGGGTTCCGGAACACTGAAGCTTTCTTT
.	TRBV6-5	TRBJ1-5	15	TRBD1	CASRQDRGSNQPQHF	TGTGCCAGCAGACAGGACAGGGGTAGCAATCAGCCCCAGCATTTT
.	TRBV4-3	TRBJ2-7	15	TRBD1	CASSQIPGQSYEQYF	TGCGCCAGCAGCCAAATACCGGGACAGTCCTACGAGCAGTACTTC
.	TRBV9	TRBJ1-2	14	.	CASSVAGTNYGYTF	TGTGCCAGCAGCGTAGCAGGAACCAACTATGGCTACACCTTC
.	TRBV27	TRBJ1-5	16	.	CASSLRGGIGNQPQHF	TGTGCCAGCAGTTTAAGGGGGGGCATTGGCAATCAGCCCCAGCATTTT
.	TRBV19	TRBJ1-5	14	.	CATHQGMSHQPQHF	TGTGCCACCCACCAGGGAATGAGCCATCAGCCCCAGCATTTT
.	TRBV1	TRBJ2-2	16	.	CTSSQGKRRNTGELFF	TGCACCAGCAGCCAAGGTAAGCGCAGAAACACCGGGGAGCTGTTTTTT
.	TRBV6-2/TRBV6-3	TRBJ2-5	14	.	CASSLNGVKETQYF	TGTGCCAGCAGTTTAAACGGGGTTAAGGAGACCCAGTACTTC
.	TRBV7-9	TRBJ2-3	14	.	CASSLERGTDTQYF	TGTGCCAGCAGCTTAGAGCGGGGCACAGATACGCAGTATTTT
.	TRBV7-9	TRBJ2-1	16	TRBD2	CASSRGGAGASVEQFF	TGTGCCAGCAGCCGTGGAGGAGCGGGAGCATCAGTTGAGCAGTTCTTC
.	TRBV5-1	TRBJ2-5	15	TRBD1	CASSLGTGLQETQYF	TGCGCCAGCAGCTTGGGGACAGGGCTCCAAGAGACCCAGTACTTC
.	TRBV19	TRBJ1-5	16	TRBD1	CASSTRDRGKNQPQHF	TGTGCCAGTAGTACCCGGGACAGGGGGAAAAATCAGCCCCAGCATTTT
.	TRBV11-2	TRBJ1-6	18	.	CASSLGRGKGPHNSPLHF	TGTGCCAGCAGCTTAGGGCGGGGAAAGGGACCCCATAATTCACCCCTCCACTTT
.	TRBV4-3	TRBJ2-1	12	.	CASSHRTNEQFF	TGCGCCAGCAGCCATAGGACAAATGAGCAGTTCTTC
once	TRBV28	TRBJ2-1	20	TRBD2	CASSLFPGTSGRARYNEQFF	TGTGCCAGCAGTTTATTCCCCGGGACTAGCGGGAGGGCCAGATACAATGAGCAGTTCTTC
.	TRBV6-5	TRBJ1-1	13	.	CASSTAGDTEAFF	TGTGCCAGCAGTACCGCAGGGGATACTGAAGCTTTCTTT
.	TRBV28	TRBJ2-5	15	TRBD1	CASRPGGQGEETQYF	TGTGCCAGCAGACCGGGCGGACAGGGTGAAGAGACCCAGTACTTC
.	TRBV5-1	TRBJ2-1	15	TRBD1	CASSLDGRGPNEQFF	TGCGCCAGCAGCTTGGATGGCAGGGGGCCTAATGAGCAGTTCTTC
few	TRBV5-1	TRBJ2-7	16	TRBD1	CASSGRTGASSYEQYF	TGCGCCAGCAGCGGACGGACAGGGGCCAGCTCCTACGAGCAGTACTTC
.	TRBV6-5	TRBJ1-4	14	.	CASSRDPLIEKLFF	TGTGCCAGCAGTAGGGACCCCCTCATTGAAAAACTGTTTTTT
once	TRBV5-1	TRBJ2-2	15	TRBD1	CASSVTGQGARELFF	TGCGCCAGCAGCGTGACGGGACAGGGGGCCCGGGAGCTGTTTTTT
few	TRBV7-9	TRBJ2-5	15	TRBD1	CASSPGGSRLETQYF	TGTGCCAGCAGCCCAGGGGGATCTCGGTTAGAGACCCAGTACTTC
.	TRBV21-1	TRBJ2-5	14	.	CAILGTGERETQYF	TGTGCCATACTCGGGACAGGGGAACGAGAGACCCAGTACTTC
.	TRBV25-1	TRBJ1-2	14	.	CASTRSGTNYGYTF	TGTGCCAGCACCCGATCCGGGACAAACTATGGCTACACCTTC
.	TRBV10-2	TRBJ1-4	16	TRBD1	CASSESMDRRNEKLFF	TGCGCCAGCAGTGAGTCGATGGACAGGCGGAATGAAAAACTGTTTTTT
.	TRBV28	TRBJ1-1	11	.	CASKGNTEAFF	TGTGCCAGCAAAGGGAACACTGAAGCTTTCTTT
.	TRBV7-9	TRBJ1-4	16	.	CASSLVPAGPGEKLFF	TGTGCCAGCAGCTTAGTCCCGGCGGGGCCCGGTGAAAAACTGTTTTTT
once	TRBV18	TRBJ1-4	14	TRBD1	CASSAGTGNEKLFF	TGTGCCAGCTCGGCCGGGACAGGGAATGAAAAACTGTTTTTT
.	TRBV7-8	TRBJ2-5	14	.	CATRRAGGQETQYF	TGTGCCACCCGCCGGGCAGGGGGGCAAGAGACCCAGTACTTC
.	TRBV7-7	TRBJ2-1	10	.	CASSLVVQFF	TGTGCCAGCAGCTTAGTGGTGCAGTTCTTC
.	TRBV12-3/TRBV12-4	TRBJ1-2	13	.	CASSPLGNYGYTF	TGTGCCAGCAGCCCCCTTGGTAACTATGGCTACACCTTC
.	TRBV3-1/TRBV3-2	TRBJ1-1	11	.	CASSFGGEAFF	TGTGCCAGCAGCTTCGGGGGTGAAGCTTTCTTT
.	TRBV7-6	TRBJ2-7	11	.	CASSTGNEQYF	TGTGCCAGCAGCACAGGGAACGAGCAGTACTTC
.	TRBV5-1	TRBJ1-1	13	.	CASSFTGGTEAFF	TGCGCCAGCAGCTTCACAGGAGGCACTGAAGCTTTCTTT
once	TRBV18	TRBJ2-3	12	.	CASSPTPDTQYF	TGTGCCAGCTCACCTACCCCCGATACGCAGTATTTT
.	TRBV19	TRBJ1-1	16	TRBD1	CASSGHLGQVKTEAFF	TGTGCCAGTAGTGGGCACCTGGGACAGGTGAAGACTGAAGCTTTCTTT
.	TRBV28	TRBJ2-7	12	.	CASGTRFYEQYF	TGTGCCAGCGGGACCAGATTCTACGAGCAGTACTTC
.	TRBV7-9	TRBJ1-4	15	.	CASSLGGLGNEKLFF	TGTGCCAGCAGCTTAGGGGGTTTGGGTAATGAAAAACTGTTTTTT
.	TRBV29-1	TRBJ2-3	13	.	CSAWTASTDTQYF	TGCAGCGCCTGGACAGCTAGCACAGATACGCAGTATTTT
.	TRBV9	TRBJ2-1	16	TRBD2	CASSVGRGVLGNEQFF	TGTGCCAGCAGCGTAGGCCGGGGGGTGCTGGGGAATGAGCAGTTCTTC
.	TRBV2	TRBJ2-7	10	.	CASNGGRKYF	TGTGCCAGCAATGGGGGGCGGAAGTACTTC
.	TRBV20-1	TRBJ2-5	12	.	CSASRQEETQYF	TGCAGTGCTAGTCGCCAGGAAGAGACCCAGTACTTC
.	TRBV4-2	TRBJ1-3	17	TRBD1	CASSRERQGAIGNTIYF	TGTGCCAGCAGCCGAGAGCGACAGGGGGCCATTGGAAACACCATATATTTT
.	TRBV6-5	TRBJ2-7	15	.	CASSHQQGRSYEQYF	TGTGCCAGCAGTCACCAACAGGGACGGTCCTACGAGCAGTACTTC
.	TRBV6-2/TRBV6-3	TRBJ2-2	16	TRBD1	CASSYSGTGGTGELFF	TGTGCCAGCAGTTACTCGGGGACAGGGGGTACCGGGGAGCTGTTTTTT
.	TRBV7-8	TRBJ2-5	13	.	CASRRRGGETQYF	TGTGCCAGCAGGCGCAGGGGAGGAGAGACCCAGTACTTC
.	TRBV21-1	TRBJ1-4	19	.	CASSKAKMDRDCGNEKLFF	TGTGCCAGCAGCAAAGCAAAGATGGACAGGGATTGCGGTAATGAAAAACTGTTTTTT
.	TRBV27	TRBJ1-2	14	TRBD1	CASTQTGGFHGYTF	TGTGCCAGCACCCAGACAGGGGGCTTCCATGGCTACACCTTC
.	TRBV7-2	TRBJ2-1	15	.	CASSAQGGAYNEQFF	TGTGCCAGCAGCGCCCAAGGGGGGGCCTACAATGAGCAGTTCTTC